This T cell receptor (beta chain) was captured by sequencing in a study of neoadjuvant anti-PD-1 for oral cavity cancer. Study summary: Patients without progression got a fourth dose around day 43.

Cohort: HPV-negative, locally advanced oral cavity squamous cell carcinoma patients. General observations from the study: TCR analyses covered only a few patients per response group. Treg/Th17 ratio rose with pretreatment blood and fell with post-treatment tumor TCRbeta clonality.

With regard to this clone: The target antigen is unknown.

Measured with immunoSEQ multiplex PCR; TCRdb has only the in-frame clones, and not every one. The sample consists of about 12,000 clones, roughly 60% of them appearing once. Sequenced material: tumor tissue, taken before nivolumab (anti-PD-1) treatment. The origin of this receptor is a person aged 35 to 85 with oral cavity squamous cell carcinoma.

The CDR3 protein is CASHRVKETQYF. DNA of the CDR3: TGTGCCAGCCACAGGGTTAAGGAGACCCAGTACTTC. This chain joins TRBV2 and TRBJ2-5; possible D gene TRBD1, 6 bases. Germline-derived CDR1 and CDR2 are SNHLY and FYNNEI. The CDR3 has 12 amino acids. V shed 8 bases and J shed 5 bases, with 12 bases lying between them.